This T cell receptor (beta chain) was recorded in a study of persistence of HIV-infected CD4 T cells. As for the study in general: A median of about eight years of suppressive ART preceded sampling. Blood samples, up to 180 mL, came from multiple time points, except a couple of leukapheresis donors sampled once. Study results and limitations: Antigen-responding cells were enriched for degenerate expanded CDR3beta sequences. CMV- and Gag-responding cells had lower TCRbeta richness than CD3/CD28-responding cells.

As to this clone: Antigen: not known.

The immunoSEQ assay was version 4, run in survey mode. Clones were read by immunoSEQ multiplex PCR, and TCRdb kept only the in-frame ones, dropping some. The data show 40,000 to 55,000 clones, about nine tenths seen once. CDR3 size: 14 residues. Germline V gene data show CDR1 as MNHEY and CDR2 as SVGAGI. Trimming stripped 10 bases from V and 1 base from J, with 15 bases between. Anti-CD3/anti-CD28 beads served as a nonspecific positive control stimulus. CD4+ T cells upregulating both CD40 ligand and CD69 were sorted as responding cells. The sequence was obtained from an adult woman with HIV who was CMV-seropositive. The sequences come from CD4+ T cells sorted from PBMCs after approximately 19-hour stimulation, collected from a patient who received antiretroviral therapy. The chain links TRBV6-5 to TRBJ2-3, with D perhaps TRBD1 (6 bases). The CDR3 loop reads CAIEGQTGTDTQYF. In DNA, the CDR3 is TGTGCCATCGAGGGACAAACGGGCACAGATACGCAGTATTTT.